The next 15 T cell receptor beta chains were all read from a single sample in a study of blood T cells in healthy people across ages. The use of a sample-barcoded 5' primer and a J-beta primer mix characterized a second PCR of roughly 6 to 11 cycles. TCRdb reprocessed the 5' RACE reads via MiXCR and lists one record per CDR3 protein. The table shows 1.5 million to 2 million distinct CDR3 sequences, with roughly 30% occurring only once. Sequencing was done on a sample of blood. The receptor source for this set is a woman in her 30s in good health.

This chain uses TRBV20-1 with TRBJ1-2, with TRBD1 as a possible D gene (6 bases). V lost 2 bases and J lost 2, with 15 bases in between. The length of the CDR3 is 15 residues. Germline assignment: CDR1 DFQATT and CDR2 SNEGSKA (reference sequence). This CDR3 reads CSARSQNRENYGYTF. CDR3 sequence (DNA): TGCAGTGCTAGAAGTCAGAACAGGGAGAACTATGGCTACACCTTC.

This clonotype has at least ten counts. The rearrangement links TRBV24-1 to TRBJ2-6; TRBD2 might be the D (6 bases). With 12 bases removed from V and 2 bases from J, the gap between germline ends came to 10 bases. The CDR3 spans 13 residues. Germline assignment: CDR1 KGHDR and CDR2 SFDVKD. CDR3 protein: CAAGGAGANVLTF. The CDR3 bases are TGTGCCGCCGGGGGAGCTGGGGCCAACGTCCTGACTTTC.

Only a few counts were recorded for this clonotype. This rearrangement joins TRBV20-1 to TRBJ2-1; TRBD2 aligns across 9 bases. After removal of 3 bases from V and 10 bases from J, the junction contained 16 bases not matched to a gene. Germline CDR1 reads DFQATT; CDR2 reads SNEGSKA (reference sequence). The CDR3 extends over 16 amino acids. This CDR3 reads CSASVSGSRFYGEQFF. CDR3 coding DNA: TGCAGTGCTAGCGTTAGCGGGAGCCGTTTTTACGGGGAGCAGTTCTTC.

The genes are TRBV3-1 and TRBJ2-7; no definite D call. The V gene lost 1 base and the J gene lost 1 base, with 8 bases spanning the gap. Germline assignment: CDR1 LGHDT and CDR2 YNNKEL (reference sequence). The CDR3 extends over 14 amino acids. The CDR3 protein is CASSQGFASYEQYF. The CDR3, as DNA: TGTGCCAGCAGCCAAGGGTTCGCATCCTACGAGCAGTACTTC.

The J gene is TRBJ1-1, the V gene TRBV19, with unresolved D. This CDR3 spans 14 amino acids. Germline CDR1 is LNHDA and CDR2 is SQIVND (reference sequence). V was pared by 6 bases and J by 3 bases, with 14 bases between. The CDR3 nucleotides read TGTGCCAGTAGACCACCCCTCTTCCACACTGAAGCTTTCTTT. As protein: CASRPPLFHTEAFF.

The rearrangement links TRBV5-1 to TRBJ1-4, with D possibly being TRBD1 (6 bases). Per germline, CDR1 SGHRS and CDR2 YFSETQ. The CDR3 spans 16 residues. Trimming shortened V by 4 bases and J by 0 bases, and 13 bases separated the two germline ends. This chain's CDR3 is CASSRGATATNEKLFF. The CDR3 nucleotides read TGCGCCAGCAGCAGGGGGGCGACAGCAACTAATGAAAAACTGTTTTTT.

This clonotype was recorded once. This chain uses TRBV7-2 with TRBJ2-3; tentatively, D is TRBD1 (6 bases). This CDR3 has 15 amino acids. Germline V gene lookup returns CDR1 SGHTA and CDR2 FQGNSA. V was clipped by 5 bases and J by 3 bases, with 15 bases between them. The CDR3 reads CASSPSRQGTDTQYF. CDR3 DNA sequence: TGTGCCAGCAGCCCGAGTAGGCAGGGGACAGATACGCAGTATTTT. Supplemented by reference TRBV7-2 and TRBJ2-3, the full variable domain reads GAGVSQSPSNKVTEKGKDVELRCDPISGHTALYWYRQSLGQGLEFLIYFQGNSAPDKSGLPSDRFSAERTGGSVSTLTIQRTQQEDSAVYLCASSPSRQGTDTQYFGPGTRLTVL.

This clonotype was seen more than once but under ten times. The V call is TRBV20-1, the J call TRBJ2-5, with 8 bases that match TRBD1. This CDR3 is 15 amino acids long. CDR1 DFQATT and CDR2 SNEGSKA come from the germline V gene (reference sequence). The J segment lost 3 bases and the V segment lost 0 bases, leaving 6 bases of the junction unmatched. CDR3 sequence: CSARDSGTGEETQYF. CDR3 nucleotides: TGCAGTGCTAGAGATTCCGGGACAGGCGAAGAGACCCAGTACTTC.

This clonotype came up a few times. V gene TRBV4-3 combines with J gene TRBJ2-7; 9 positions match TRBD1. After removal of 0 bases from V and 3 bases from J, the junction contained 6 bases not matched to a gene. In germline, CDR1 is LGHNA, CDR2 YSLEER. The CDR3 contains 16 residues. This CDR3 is CASSQDTGQGVYEQYF. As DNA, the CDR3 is TGCGCCAGCAGCCAAGACACGGGACAGGGAGTCTACGAGCAGTACTTC.

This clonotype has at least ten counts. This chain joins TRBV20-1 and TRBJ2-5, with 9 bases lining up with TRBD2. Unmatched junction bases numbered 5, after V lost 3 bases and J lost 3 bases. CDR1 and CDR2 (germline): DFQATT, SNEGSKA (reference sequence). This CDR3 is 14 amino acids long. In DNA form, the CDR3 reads TGCAGTGCTAGTTCAGCTAGCGGGGAAGAGACCCAGTACTTC. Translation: CSASSASGEETQYF.

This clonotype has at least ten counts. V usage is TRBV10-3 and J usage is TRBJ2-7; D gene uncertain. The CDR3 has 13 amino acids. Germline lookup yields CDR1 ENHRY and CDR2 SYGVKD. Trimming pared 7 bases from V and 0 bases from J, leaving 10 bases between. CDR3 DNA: TGTGCCATCAATGGGGAAAGCTCCTACGAGCAGTACTTC. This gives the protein CAINGESSYEQYF.

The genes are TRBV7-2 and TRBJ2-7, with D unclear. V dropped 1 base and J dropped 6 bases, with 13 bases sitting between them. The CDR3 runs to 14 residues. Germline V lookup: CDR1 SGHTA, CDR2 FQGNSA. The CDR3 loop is CASSLDHTGPEQYF. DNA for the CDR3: TGTGCCAGCAGCTTAGATCATACGGGCCCCGAGCAGTACTTC.

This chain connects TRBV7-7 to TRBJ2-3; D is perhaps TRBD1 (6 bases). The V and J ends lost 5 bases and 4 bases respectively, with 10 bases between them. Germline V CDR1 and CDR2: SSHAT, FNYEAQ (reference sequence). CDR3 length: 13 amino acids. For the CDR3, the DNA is TGTGCCAGCAGCCCAGGGGTCTCAGATACGCAGTATTTT. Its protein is CASSPGVSDTQYF.

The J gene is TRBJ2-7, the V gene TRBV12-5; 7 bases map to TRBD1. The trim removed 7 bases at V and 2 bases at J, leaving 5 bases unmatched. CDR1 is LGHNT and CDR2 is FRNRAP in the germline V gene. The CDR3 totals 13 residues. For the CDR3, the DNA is TGTGCTAGTGTCAAGGACAGGACCTACGAGCAGTACTTC. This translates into CASVKDRTYEQYF.

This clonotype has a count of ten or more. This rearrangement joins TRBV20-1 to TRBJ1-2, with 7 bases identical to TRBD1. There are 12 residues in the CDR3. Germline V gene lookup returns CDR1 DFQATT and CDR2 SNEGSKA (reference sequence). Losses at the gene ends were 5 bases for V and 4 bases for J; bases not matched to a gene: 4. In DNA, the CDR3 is TGCAGTGCTCCCGACAGGGCCTATGGCTACACCTTC. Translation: CSAPDRAYGYTF.